Included here is one T cell receptor (beta chain) sequence, with context. As yet, its antigen is unknown. These data come from a study of monozygotic twins with cystic fibrosis. About the research overall: Three micrograms of fragmented DNA underwent around 16 PCR cycles for library preparation.

In germline, CDR1 is MNHNS, CDR2 SASEGT. V shed 5 bases, J shed 3 bases, and the junction held 7 bases outside the gene matches. The CDR3 contains 15 residues. Data came from immunoSEQ multiplex PCR; TCRdb stores just in-frame clones and leaves some out. Of 36,000 or so clones in the sample, just over 90% were seen once. Study-level findings and limits: Median Simpson clonality of 0.0095 suggested naive T cells predominated. Nucleotide-identical clonotype sharing was significantly higher within monozygotic CF twin pairs than between unrelated CF individuals. Co-twins had the most similar V usage for 13 of 16 pairs, J for 8.

The clonotype comes from a boy aged 2 to 9 with cystic fibrosis. What was sequenced was blood. This chain links TRBV6-1 with TRBJ2-7; 10 bases map to TRBD2. CDR3 sequence reads: CASSSWTSGDYEQYF. The DNA for the CDR3 is TGTGCCAGCAGTTCTTGGACTAGCGGAGACTACGAGCAGTACTTC.